This T cell receptor beta chain was found in a study of T cell repertoires in cytomegalovirus infection. Study-wide background: Public TCR beta signatures were indicative of both CMV infection and a matching HLA type. General observations from the study: HLA-C-restricted, CMV-specific TCR beta clonotypes were dominant ex vivo. The study identified carriers of CMV plus the relevant HLA from cumulative public TCR beta family frequency.

TCRdb called the reads again in MiXCR, with one record for every CDR3 protein. The top ten hold around two fifths of the sample, which has hundreds of thousands of distinct CDR3 sequences, under 55% seen once. Of note for this clonotype: Its antigen is not identified.

The CDR3 is 14 residues long. The V gene's germline CDR1 is SGHVS and CDR2 FQNEAQ. V lost 3 bases and J lost 6, with 14 bases in between. This TCR came from a human donor in good health (CMV status not recorded). Some clones in this sample may be carry-over from other donors' samples. This specimen was cultured PBMCs, taken from culture after CMV antigen stimulation. J is TRBJ1-2 and V is TRBV7-8; unclear D gene. The CDR3 DNA reads as TGTGCCAGCAGCTTGGTGGGTAGCTTAAATGGCTACACCTTC. Protein product: CASSLVGSLNGYTF.